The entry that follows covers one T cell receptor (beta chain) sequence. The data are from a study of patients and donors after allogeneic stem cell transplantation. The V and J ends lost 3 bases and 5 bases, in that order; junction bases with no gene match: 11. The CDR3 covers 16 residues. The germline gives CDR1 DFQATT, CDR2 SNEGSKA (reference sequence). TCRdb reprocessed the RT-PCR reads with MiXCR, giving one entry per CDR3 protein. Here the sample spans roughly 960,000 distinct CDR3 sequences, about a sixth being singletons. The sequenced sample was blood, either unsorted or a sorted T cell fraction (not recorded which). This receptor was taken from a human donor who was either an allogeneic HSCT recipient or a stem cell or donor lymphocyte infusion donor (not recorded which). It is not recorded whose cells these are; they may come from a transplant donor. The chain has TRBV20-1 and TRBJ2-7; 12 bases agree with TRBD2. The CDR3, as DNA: TGCAGTGCTAGCTGGGGCGGGACTAGCGGGTTGCACGAGCAGTACTTC. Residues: CSASWGGTSGLHEQYF.